The rows below give T cell receptor beta chains drawn from one sample of a study of blood T cell repertoires in COVID-19. Data came from immunoSEQ multiplex PCR; TCRdb stores just in-frame clones and leaves some out. There are some 190,000 clones in the sample; approximately 85% occur only once, and around 7% lies in the top ten. Specimen: peripheral blood. All receptors come from an older man with COVID-19, enrolled during active disease. The CDR3 runs from the conserved cysteine through the conserved F or W. A D gene is named only where the DNA matches it firmly. Size values are once, few and many counts, or a class for expanded clones, and some rows have none.

V gene: TRBV19; J gene: TRBJ1-5; D gene: -; clone size: few; CDR3 protein: CASKRTGNQPQHF; CDR3 DNA: TGTGCCAGTAAACGCACTGGCAATCAGCCCCAGCATTTT
V gene: TRBV7-2; J gene: TRBJ2-3; D gene: -; clone size: -; CDR3 protein: CASSFGVYGDTQYF; CDR3 DNA: TGTGCCAGCAGCTTTGGTGTATACGGAGATACGCAGTATTTT
V gene: TRBV3-1/TRBV3-2; J gene: TRBJ1-1; D gene: -; clone size: -; CDR3 protein: CASRDHGRTEAFF; CDR3 DNA: TGTGCCAGCAGAGACCACGGGAGGACTGAAGCTTTCTTT
V gene: TRBV7-8; J gene: TRBJ1-5; D gene: -; clone size: -; CDR3 protein: CASSLVGGQGNQPQHF; CDR3 DNA: TGTGCCAGCAGCCTAGTCGGGGGGCAGGGCAATCAGCCCCAGCATTTT
V gene: TRBV19; J gene: TRBJ1-3; D gene: -; clone size: -; CDR3 protein: CASINLSSGNTIYF; CDR3 DNA: TGTGCCAGTATCAATTTGAGCTCTGGAAACACCATATATTTT
V gene: TRBV7-8; J gene: TRBJ2-7; D gene: TRBD2; clone size: -; CDR3 protein: CASSLILADHPYEQYF; CDR3 DNA: TGTGCCAGCAGCTTGATACTAGCGGACCATCCCTACGAGCAGTACTTC
V gene: TRBV7-8; J gene: TRBJ1-6; D gene: TRBD1; clone size: once; CDR3 protein: CASSLGGTGGRNSPLHF; CDR3 DNA: TGTGCCAGCAGCCTAGGGGGGACAGGGGGTCGGAATTCACCCCTCCACTTT
V gene: TRBV12-5; J gene: TRBJ2-5; D gene: -; clone size: -; CDR3 protein: CASKGGQHQETQYF; CDR3 DNA: TGTGCTAGTAAAGGCGGGCAGCACCAAGAGACCCAGTACTTC
V gene: TRBV7-9; J gene: TRBJ1-4; D gene: TRBD1; clone size: once; CDR3 protein: CASSLGQGGEKLFF; CDR3 DNA: TGTGCCAGCAGCTTAGGACAGGGAGGTGAAAAACTGTTTTTT
V gene: TRBV3-1/TRBV3-2; J gene: TRBJ2-5; D gene: -; clone size: once; CDR3 protein: CASSLMRGETQYF; CDR3 DNA: TGTGCCAGCAGCCTCATGCGTGGAGAGACCCAGTACTTC
V gene: TRBV5-5; J gene: TRBJ1-2; D gene: -; clone size: few; CDR3 protein: CASSFGGGYTF; CDR3 DNA: TGTGCCAGCAGCTTCGGGGGTGGCTACACCTTC
V gene: TRBV11-3; J gene: TRBJ2-2; D gene: TRBD2; clone size: -; CDR3 protein: CASSLGGGTGELFF; CDR3 DNA: TGTGCCAGCAGCTTAGGGGGAGGGACCGGGGAGCTGTTTTTT
V gene: TRBV9; J gene: TRBJ1-1; D gene: -; clone size: few; CDR3 protein: CASSAYTVMNTEAFF; CDR3 DNA: TGTGCCAGCAGCGCCTATACAGTGATGAACACTGAAGCTTTCTTT
V gene: TRBV24-1; J gene: TRBJ2-1; D gene: -; clone size: -; CDR3 protein: CATSDSPRENEQFF; CDR3 DNA: TGTGCCACCAGTGATTCCCCCAGGGAAAATGAGCAGTTCTTC
V gene: TRBV12-3/TRBV12-4; J gene: TRBJ2-3; D gene: -; clone size: few; CDR3 protein: CASSGRGDTQYF; CDR3 DNA: TGTGCCAGCAGTGGAAGAGGGGATACGCAGTATTTT
V gene: TRBV6-5; J gene: TRBJ1-2; D gene: -; clone size: -; CDR3 protein: CASSKQGPGRGYTF; CDR3 DNA: TGTGCCAGCAGTAAACAGGGCCCCGGTAGAGGCTACACCTTC
V gene: TRBV5-1; J gene: TRBJ1-1; D gene: TRBD1; clone size: once; CDR3 protein: CASSGGQGNTEAFF; CDR3 DNA: TGCGCCAGCAGCGGGGGACAGGGGAACACTGAAGCTTTCTTT
V gene: TRBV15; J gene: TRBJ1-1; D gene: -; clone size: once; CDR3 protein: CATSRGANTEAFF; CDR3 DNA: TGTGCCACCAGCAGGGGAGCGAACACTGAAGCTTTCTTT
V gene: TRBV6-6; J gene: TRBJ2-3; D gene: TRBD2; clone size: once; CDR3 protein: CASSYGLGGGTDTQYF; CDR3 DNA: TGTGCCAGCAGTTACGGTTTGGGGGGGGGCACAGATACGCAGTATTTT
V gene: TRBV29-1; J gene: TRBJ1-3; D gene: -; clone size: few; CDR3 protein: CSVEEARSGNTIYF; CDR3 DNA: TGCAGCGTTGAAGAGGCCCGCTCTGGAAACACCATATATTTT
V gene: TRBV5-1; J gene: TRBJ1-4; D gene: TRBD1; clone size: -; CDR3 protein: CASSGQGANEKLFF; CDR3 DNA: TGCGCCAGCAGCGGACAGGGAGCTAATGAAAAACTGTTTTTT
V gene: TRBV18; J gene: TRBJ1-1; D gene: -; clone size: -; CDR3 protein: CASSPMGSPTEAFF; CDR3 DNA: TGTGCCAGCTCACCAATGGGGAGCCCCACTGAAGCTTTCTTT
V gene: TRBV5-1; J gene: TRBJ1-2; D gene: -; clone size: -; CDR3 protein: CASSPAREVYGYTF; CDR3 DNA: TGCGCCAGCAGCCCCGCCCGCGAGGTCTATGGCTACACCTTC
V gene: TRBV5-6; J gene: TRBJ1-1; D gene: -; clone size: -; CDR3 protein: CASSLGSRAEAFF; CDR3 DNA: TGTGCCAGCAGCTTGGGATCCCGGGCTGAAGCTTTCTTT
V gene: TRBV6-2/TRBV6-3; J gene: TRBJ2-7; D gene: TRBD1; clone size: -; CDR3 protein: CASSSPIPNRGLGEQYF; CDR3 DNA: TGTGCCAGCAGTTCACCTATACCCAACAGGGGCTTGGGGGAGCAGTACTTC
V gene: TRBV10-1; J gene: TRBJ2-6; D gene: -; clone size: -; CDR3 protein: CASREPPPAGPSSGANVLTF; CDR3 DNA: TGCGCCAGCAGAGAACCCCCCCCGGCAGGGCCGAGCTCTGGGGCCAACGTCCTGACTTTC
V gene: TRBV7-9; J gene: TRBJ2-3; D gene: -; clone size: -; CDR3 protein: CASSLLQGLTDTQYF; CDR3 DNA: TGTGCCAGCAGTTTGTTGCAGGGACTCACAGATACGCAGTATTTT
V gene: TRBV7-2; J gene: TRBJ1-2; D gene: -; clone size: -; CDR3 protein: CASSLDGRTSNYGYTF; CDR3 DNA: TGTGCCAGCAGCTTAGATGGCAGAACCTCTAACTATGGCTACACCTTC
V gene: TRBV5-1; J gene: TRBJ1-1; D gene: -; clone size: few; CDR3 protein: CASSLAGAGTEAFF; CDR3 DNA: TGCGCCAGCAGCTTGGCAGGGGCGGGCACTGAAGCTTTCTTT
V gene: TRBV18; J gene: TRBJ1-2; D gene: -; clone size: few; CDR3 protein: CASSQYAGDYGYTF; CDR3 DNA: TGTGCCAGCTCACAATACGCAGGGGACTATGGCTACACCTTC
V gene: TRBV28; J gene: TRBJ2-1; D gene: -; clone size: -; CDR3 protein: CASRQGYNEQFF; CDR3 DNA: TGTGCCAGCAGACAGGGATACAATGAGCAGTTCTTC
V gene: TRBV4-1; J gene: TRBJ2-7; D gene: -; clone size: -; CDR3 protein: CASSPPDKYYEQYF; CDR3 DNA: TGCGCCAGCAGCCCACCGGACAAATACTACGAGCAGTACTTC
V gene: TRBV15; J gene: TRBJ1-2; D gene: -; clone size: -; CDR3 protein: CATSRDPTGNYGYTF; CDR3 DNA: TGTGCCACCAGCAGAGATCCCACAGGCAACTATGGCTACACCTTC
V gene: TRBV7-2; J gene: TRBJ2-3; D gene: TRBD2; clone size: -; CDR3 protein: CASTLRLAGTDTQYF; CDR3 DNA: TGTGCCAGCACCTTGCGGCTAGCGGGCACAGATACGCAGTATTTT
V gene: TRBV6-5; J gene: TRBJ1-2; D gene: TRBD1; clone size: -; CDR3 protein: CASSPTGVSYGYTF; CDR3 DNA: TGTGCCAGCAGTCCCACAGGGGTTAGTTATGGCTACACCTTC
V gene: TRBV7-2; J gene: TRBJ2-1; D gene: -; clone size: -; CDR3 protein: CASSLESTSPQGEQFF; CDR3 DNA: TGTGCCAGCAGCTTAGAATCAACTAGCCCCCAGGGTGAGCAGTTCTTC
V gene: TRBV10-3; J gene: TRBJ2-7; D gene: TRBD1; clone size: -; CDR3 protein: CAISPPTGAYEEQYF; CDR3 DNA: TGTGCCATCAGTCCCCCGACAGGGGCTTACGAAGAGCAGTACTTC
V gene: TRBV11-2; J gene: TRBJ2-2; D gene: TRBD2; clone size: few; CDR3 protein: CASSLRLAGTGELFF; CDR3 DNA: TGTGCCAGCAGCTTGAGACTAGCGGGCACCGGGGAGCTGTTTTTT
V gene: TRBV3-1/TRBV3-2; J gene: TRBJ1-2; D gene: TRBD1; clone size: -; CDR3 protein: CASSPWDRGDGYTF; CDR3 DNA: TGTGCCAGCAGCCCCTGGGACAGGGGGGATGGCTACACCTTC
V gene: TRBV6-6; J gene: TRBJ1-6; D gene: -; clone size: -; CDR3 protein: CASGFTVSPLHF; CDR3 DNA: TGTGCCAGCGGCTTTACCGTTTCACCCCTCCACTTT
V gene: TRBV18; J gene: TRBJ1-3; D gene: -; clone size: -; CDR3 protein: CASSSDISSGNTIYF; CDR3 DNA: TGTGCCAGCTCATCGGACATTTCCTCTGGAAACACCATATATTTT